This is a list of T cell receptor beta chains from one sample in a study of T cells expressing NK-cell markers. After re-calling the 5' RACE reads, TCRdb lists one entry per CDR3 protein, DNA absent. Its table lists about 300,000 distinct CDR3 sequences. The sample comprised blood T cells: a sorted CD56 or NKG2C T cell subset, CD4+ or CD8+ T cells, or bulk PBMC T cells (not recorded which). These receptors were obtained from a woman aged 18-70 years in good health. CDR3s include the opening cysteine and the closing phenylalanine or tryptophan.

J | V | CDR3
TRBJ1-1 | TRBV12-3/TRBV12-4 | CASTQGAPRGSSEAFF
TRBJ1-1 | TRBV3-1 | CASSQEAKGAFF
TRBJ1-2 | TRBV29-1 | CSVAAAANYGYTF
TRBJ1-5 | TRBV12-3/TRBV12-4 | CASTPGGASQPQHF
TRBJ1-1 | TRBV20-1 | CSARGGTFGGTEAFF
TRBJ2-5 | TRBV10-3 | CAISELAGALGTQYF
TRBJ2-2 | TRBV3-1 | CASSLQPTNTGELFF
TRBJ2-3 | TRBV7-3 | CASSPKAADTQYF
TRBJ1-3 | TRBV9 | CASSALPGQGPGNTIYF
TRBJ2-3 | TRBV5-1 | CASSLGLAVGDTQYF
TRBJ2-6 | TRBV30 | CAWSVRGTGANVLTF